The rows below give T cell receptor beta chains drawn from one sample of a study of T-cell reconstitution after alpha-beta-depleted transplantation in children. TCRdb fed the PCR reads into MiXCR, producing one record per CDR3 protein. The sample consists of 450,000 to 500,000 distinct CDR3 sequences, under 15% of them appearing once. Here the sequenced sample was PBMCs from the stem cell graft donor, taken from the stem cell graft. The receptors originated from a human donor who donated a stem cell graft to a child with combined immunodeficiency. Each CDR3 is given with its conserved first and last residue. D genes are given only for firm matches. Clone size, where shown, is once, few, many, or a class for clones that have expanded.

D: -; size: many; V: TRBV5-6; J: TRBJ2-3; DNA: TGTGCCAGCAGCTTGCGAGGTTTAGAATTCTCAGATACGCAGTATTTT; CDR3: CASSLRGLEFSDTQYF
D: TRBD1; size: -; V: TRBV7-2; J: TRBJ2-2; DNA: TGTGCCAGCAGCAAGAGGACAGGTTTAAGAACCGGGGAGCTGTTTTTT; CDR3: CASSKRTGLRTGELFF
D: TRBD2; size: few; V: TRBV4-1; J: TRBJ2-2; DNA: TGCGCCAGCAGCCAAGTTGCAGCGGGGTTCCTCGGGGAGCTGTTTTTT; CDR3: CASSQVAAGFLGELFF
D: -; size: -; V: TRBV20-1; J: TRBJ2-1; DNA: TGCAGTGCCCACGCGGGGGCCCATGAGCAGTTCTTC; CDR3: CSAHAGAHEQFF
D: -; size: -; V: TRBV12-3/TRBV12-4; J: TRBJ2-7; DNA: TGTGCCAGCAGGCCCGGGACTGGTCTCTACGAGCAGTACTTC; CDR3: CASRPGTGLYEQYF
D: -; size: many; V: TRBV5-1; J: TRBJ2-7; DNA: TGCGCCAGCAGCTTGGACAGGGATTATATCGAGCAGTACTTC; CDR3: CASSLDRDYIEQYF
D: -; size: -; V: TRBV12-3/TRBV12-4; J: TRBJ2-5; DNA: TGTGCCAGCAGTGCCCGGTTGGCAACTCGGGACGAGACCCAGTACTTC; CDR3: CASSARLATRDETQYF
D: TRBD1; size: few; V: TRBV7-2; J: TRBJ2-1; DNA: TGTGCCAGCAGCTTAATACCCGGGACAGGTTCCAACAATGAGCAGTTCTTC; CDR3: CASSLIPGTGSNNEQFF
D: -; size: few; V: TRBV12-3/TRBV12-4; J: TRBJ1-2; DNA: TGTGCCAGCAGTTTTCTACAGGGTCGCCATGGCTACACCTTC; CDR3: CASSFLQGRHGYTF
D: -; size: few; V: TRBV20-1; J: TRBJ1-4; DNA: TGCAGTGCTAGAGGGGAGGACAGCCAGGGAAAACTGTTTTTT; CDR3: CSARGEDSQGKLFF
D: TRBD1; size: few; V: TRBV20-1; J: TRBJ1-5; DNA: TGCAGTGCTTGGGACAGGGGTGGTCAGCCCCAGCATTTT; CDR3: CSAWDRGGQPQHF
D: TRBD1; size: -; V: TRBV24-1; J: TRBJ2-7; DNA: TGTGCCACCAGCACAGGGGGCTACGAGCAGTACTTC; CDR3: CATSTGGYEQYF
D: -; size: many; V: TRBV5-1; J: TRBJ2-5; DNA: TGCGCCAGCAGCTTGGAACGCGGCGGAGAGACCCAGTACTTC; CDR3: CASSLERGGETQYF
D: TRBD2; size: few; V: TRBV12-3/TRBV12-4; J: TRBJ2-1; DNA: TGTGCCAGCAGTCCCCAGGGGTTACTAGCGGGGTTGAGATACAATGAGCAGTTCTTC; CDR3: CASSPQGLLAGLRYNEQFF
D: -; size: -; V: TRBV5-1; J: TRBJ2-7; DNA: TGCGCCAGCAGCCGCCAGGACAGGACTACCTACGAGCAGTACTTC; CDR3: CASSRQDRTTYEQYF
D: -; size: many; V: TRBV9; J: TRBJ2-7; DNA: TGTGCCAGCAGCGTAGGGCCCGTTGGGGATTACGAGCAGTACTTC; CDR3: CASSVGPVGDYEQYF
D: -; size: few; V: TRBV12-3/TRBV12-4; J: TRBJ1-3; DNA: TGTGCCAGCAGTTTCCCCGCGGCGGGGCTCGGAAACACCATATATTTT; CDR3: CASSFPAAGLGNTIYF
D: TRBD1; size: many; V: TRBV6-2/TRBV6-3; J: TRBJ2-5; DNA: TGTGCCAGCAGCCGTTCGACAGGGGGCCAAGAGACCCAGTACTTC; CDR3: CASSRSTGGQETQYF
D: -; size: -; V: TRBV3-2; J: TRBJ2-5; DNA: TGTGCCAGCAGCCAAGATTTGTCCCCCCTGGGAGAGACCCAGTACTTC; CDR3: CASSQDLSPLGETQYF
D: TRBD1; size: few; V: TRBV5-6; J: TRBJ2-7; DNA: TGTGCCAGCAGTGGGGACAGGGGGTTTTCCGAGCAGTACTTC; CDR3: CASSGDRGFSEQYF
D: -; size: many; V: TRBV7-3; J: TRBJ2-1; DNA: TGTGCCAGCAGTTTCGACAGTTGGGGGAATGAGCAGTTCTTC; CDR3: CASSFDSWGNEQFF
D: TRBD1; size: few; V: TRBV6-2/TRBV6-3; J: TRBJ1-2; DNA: TGTGCCAGCAGCCTCGGGGACAGGGAAGGACATGGCTACACCTTC; CDR3: CASSLGDREGHGYTF
D: -; size: few; V: TRBV18; J: TRBJ1-4; DNA: TGTGCCAGCTCTCTTGAACGGGGGACTGAAAAACTGTTTTTT; CDR3: CASSLERGTEKLFF
D: -; size: -; V: TRBV4-1; J: TRBJ2-2; DNA: TGCGCCAGCAGCCCTACAGACGGGGAGCTGTTTTTT; CDR3: CASSPTDGELFF
D: TRBD2; size: few; V: TRBV7-6; J: TRBJ2-7; DNA: TGTGCCAGCACCCCGTGGACTAGGTATTACGAGCAGTACTTC; CDR3: CASTPWTRYYEQYF
D: TRBD2; size: -; V: TRBV9; J: TRBJ2-1; DNA: TGTGCCAGCAGCGCTAGTGGTGCGGGAGGGCTCTTCAATGAGCAGTTCTTC; CDR3: CASSASGAGGLFNEQFF
D: TRBD1; size: few; V: TRBV24-1; J: TRBJ2-3; DNA: TGTGCCACCAGTGAGCCCAGGACAGGGGGCACAGATACGCAGTATTTT; CDR3: CATSEPRTGGTDTQYF
D: -; size: few; V: TRBV27; J: TRBJ2-1; DNA: TGTGCCAGCAGTTTGTGGGGGGCTCGGGGGGAGTACAATGAGCAGTTCTTC; CDR3: CASSLWGARGEYNEQFF
D: TRBD1; size: many; V: TRBV6-5; J: TRBJ2-5; DNA: TGTGCCAGCAGTTACGGGACAGGGGTCCAAGAGACCCAGTACTTC; CDR3: CASSYGTGVQETQYF
D: -; size: many; V: TRBV24-1; J: TRBJ2-7; DNA: TGTGCCACCAGTGATCAGGCCTTCTCAGGGCAGTACTTC; CDR3: CATSDQAFSGQYF
D: TRBD1; size: -; V: TRBV2; J: TRBJ2-2; DNA: TGTGCCAGCCGGGACAGGGGCGACACCGGGGAGCTGTTTTTT; CDR3: CASRDRGDTGELFF
D: TRBD2; size: -; V: TRBV12-3/TRBV12-4; J: TRBJ2-2; DNA: TGTGCCAGCAGTTTCGAGCGGGAGACGAGCGGGGAGCTGTTTTTT; CDR3: CASSFERETSGELFF
D: -; size: -; V: TRBV12-3/TRBV12-4; J: TRBJ2-5; DNA: TGTGCCAGCAGTTTTTTGGTTCACGAGACCCAGTACTTC; CDR3: CASSFLVHETQYF
D: -; size: many; V: TRBV24-1; J: TRBJ2-7; DNA: TGTGCCACCAGTGGAGGGGAAGGGGTCTCCTACGAGCAGTACTTC; CDR3: CATSGGEGVSYEQYF
D: -; size: few; V: TRBV28; J: TRBJ2-7; DNA: TGTGCCAGCAGTTTATTTAGCCGCGGCGAGCAGTACTTC; CDR3: CASSLFSRGEQYF
D: TRBD2; size: few; V: TRBV7-2; J: TRBJ2-2; DNA: TGTGCCAGCAGGTCCGGGACTAGCGGGAGTCGCGGGGAGCTGTTTTTT; CDR3: CASRSGTSGSRGELFF
D: -; size: -; V: TRBV20-1; J: TRBJ2-3; DNA: TGCAGTGCCAGCCCCACAGATACGCAGTATTTT; CDR3: CSASPTDTQYF
D: -; size: many; V: TRBV5-1; J: TRBJ2-7; DNA: TGCGCCAGCAGCATGGCAGGGCCGACCTACGAGCAGTACTTC; CDR3: CASSMAGPTYEQYF
D: -; size: many; V: TRBV7-2; J: TRBJ2-1; DNA: TGTGCCAGCACCAGACAGCCCGCGCAGGGAACGAATGAGCAGTTCTTC; CDR3: CASTRQPAQGTNEQFF
D: -; size: many; V: TRBV29-1; J: TRBJ1-3; DNA: TGCAGCGCCCGGGAGGGGTGGTTCTCTGGAAACACCATATATTTT; CDR3: CSAREGWFSGNTIYF
D: -; size: few; V: TRBV7-9; J: TRBJ2-3; DNA: TGTGCCAGCAGCTTAGACGGGACCCACACAGATACGCAGTATTTT; CDR3: CASSLDGTHTDTQYF
D: TRBD1; size: -; V: TRBV29-1; J: TRBJ2-1; DNA: TGCAGCGTAGCAGTTACAGGGGGGAAACTCTACTACAATGAGCAGTTCTTC; CDR3: CSVAVTGGKLYYNEQFF
D: -; size: many; V: TRBV20-1; J: TRBJ2-3; DNA: TGCAGTGCTATTGGCTCATTGACAGATACGCAGTATTTT; CDR3: CSAIGSLTDTQYF
D: -; size: many; V: TRBV12-3/TRBV12-4; J: TRBJ1-1; DNA: TGTGCCAGCAGTGTACAGGGTCGGAACACTGAAGCTTTCTTT; CDR3: CASSVQGRNTEAFF
D: -; size: many; V: TRBV28; J: TRBJ2-3; DNA: TGTGCCAGCAGTTTGCGGCAAGATACGCAGTATTTT; CDR3: CASSLRQDTQYF
D: -; size: -; V: TRBV9; J: TRBJ1-1; DNA: TGTGCCAGCAGCGTAGTAAAGGAGAACACTGAAGCTTTCTTT; CDR3: CASSVVKENTEAFF